What follows are 10 T cell receptor beta chains derived from one specimen sequenced in a study of T cells in Graves' hyperthyroidism and ophthalmopathy. Amplified TCR beta CDR3 regions came from RNA transcripts. A first-round RT-PCR of the TCR CDR3 used the HTBI primer set. TCRdb ran MiXCR on the multiplex PCR reads and lists one entry per CDR3 protein. The repertoire holds about 640,000 distinct CDR3 sequences, with around 21% as singletons. Source material: blood. The source is a man under 40 with Graves' ophthalmopathy.

This clonotype was observed a single time. The chain is built from TRBV19 and TRBJ1-6; 8 positions agree with TRBD1. CDR1 is LNHDA and CDR2 is SQIVND in the germline V gene (reference sequence). Trimming took 5 bases from V and 9 from J; bases not matched to a gene: 6. This CDR3 is built from 14 residues. The CDR3 DNA is TGTGCCAGTAGTCCCCGGACAGGGATTTCACCCCTCCACTTT. Translated: CASSPRTGISPLHF.

V and J are TRBV28 and TRBJ2-4; 7 nucleotides line up with TRBD1. V dropped 5 bases and J dropped 2; count of bases not matched to a gene: 3. The CDR3 sequence is 14 residues long. The germline V gene has CDR1 MDHEN and CDR2 SYDVKM. The CDR3 nucleotides read TGTGCCAGCAGTCCGGACAGGTCCAAAAACATTCAGTACTTC. It yields the protein CASSPDRSKNIQYF.

In this sample, this clonotype turned up a few times. The chain employs TRBV6-1 and TRBJ1-5, with 12 bases fitting TRBD1. Per germline, CDR1 MNHNS and CDR2 SASEGT. The CDR3 sequence is 15 residues long. V shed 5 bases, J shed 6 bases, and the junction held 5 bases outside the gene matches. This CDR3 reads CASSKGQGAGQPQHF. Written as DNA, the CDR3 is TGTGCCAGCAGTAAGGGACAGGGGGCCGGTCAGCCCCAGCATTTT.

Ten or more counts support this clonotype. J is TRBJ2-1 and V is TRBV11-2; D is uncertain. The length of the CDR3 is 14 residues. Trimming took off 4 bases at V and 0 bases at J, with 7 bases between the two ends. Germline assignment: CDR1 SGHAT and CDR2 FQNNGV. In nucleotides, the CDR3 is TGTGCCAGCAGCTACGGACCCTCCTACAATGAGCAGTTCTTC. It encodes CASSYGPSYNEQFF.

The rearrangement joins TRBV10-3 to TRBJ2-2, with 7 bases fitting TRBD2. The V gene end was trimmed by 6 bases and the J gene end by 5 bases; junction bases not matched to a gene: 9. This CDR3 is 15 amino acids long. Germline CDR1 ENHRY, CDR2 SYGVKD. The CDR3 DNA sequence: TGTGCCATCAGCCCAGCGGGAAGGGTTACCGGGGAGCTGTTTTTT. Its translation is CAISPAGRVTGELFF.

This clonotype was detected only a few times. The chain uses TRBV30 and TRBJ2-2; tentatively, D is TRBD2 (5 bases). Germline V gene sequence: CDR1 GTSNPN, CDR2 SVGIG (reference sequence). V lost 5 bases and J lost 1, with 11 bases in between. This CDR3 is 14 amino acids long. The CDR3 DNA is TGTGCCTGGTTGGCTAGCTGGAACACCGGGGAGCTGTTTTTT. It codes for CAWLASWNTGELFF.

Details on this clonotype: Germline is not matched at one junction end, which may reflect a read error. The gene calls are TRBV2 and TRBJ2-5, with D perhaps matching TRBD1 (5 bases). CDR1 is SNHLY, CDR2 FYNNEI, per germline. The CDR3 sequence is 13 residues long. CDR3 bases: TGTGCCAGCAATGGGGCAGGGCAAGGGACCCAGTACTTC. Amino acid sequence: CASNGAGQGTQYF.

In this sample, this clonotype turned up a few times. The V gene is TRBV27, the J gene TRBJ2-7, with a tentative D call TRBD2 (5 bases). The CDR3 extends over 15 amino acids. Germline loops: CDR1 MNHEY, CDR2 SMNVEV (reference sequence). V was pared by 3 bases and J by 3 bases, with 15 bases between. This CDR3 reads CASSFGGLYVYEQYF. The DNA of the CDR3 is TGTGCCAGCAGTTTTGGCGGGTTGTATGTCTACGAGCAGTACTTC.

This clonotype was picked up many times. This chain uses TRBV6-6 with TRBJ2-2; 7 nucleotides match TRBD1. The trim removed 2 bases at V and 4 bases at J, leaving 7 bases unmatched. The CDR3 is made up of 16 amino acids. Germline CDR1 and CDR2: MNHNY and SVGAGI (reference sequence). CDR3: CASSYRRQGLTGELFF. The CDR3 DNA follows: TGTGCCAGCAGTTACAGGCGACAGGGTCTCACCGGGGAGCTGTTTTTT.

This chain links TRBV9 with TRBJ1-2, with TRBD1 identical over 8 bases. The germline gives CDR1 SGDLS, CDR2 YYNGEE. The CDR3 spans 14 residues. With 0 bases clipped from V and 8 bases from J, the junction kept 6 bases outside the gene matches. The CDR3 protein is CASSVGMTGEGYTF. CDR3 sequence (DNA): TGTGCCAGCAGCGTAGGCATGACAGGGGAGGGCTACACCTTC.